Listed below are T cell receptor beta chains from one sample, sequenced in a study of blood T cell repertoires in COVID-19. The assay was immunoSEQ multiplex PCR, and TCRdb's table has in-frame clones only and misses some. The data hold a few hundred thousand clones, with 65% to 90% observed a single time. The material sequenced was peripheral blood. Source of these receptors: a woman aged 65 to 85 with COVID-19, enrolled during active disease. The CDR3 runs from the conserved cysteine through the conserved F or W. The D gene is left open where the match is weak. Size is stated for part of the rows, as once, few or many counts, or as a class when the clone is expanded.

TRBJ1-3,TRBD1,TRBV9,NA,TGTGCCAGCAGCGTAGAGACAGGGACTGGAAACACCATATATTTT,CASSVETGTGNTIYF
TRBJ2-2,NA,TRBV29-1,NA,TGCAGCGTTGAGTCCAGGGCGAACACCGGGGAGCTGTTTTTT,CSVESRANTGELFF
TRBJ1-5,NA,TRBV6-1,once,TGTGCCAGCAGTGATGGCGCGAGGATTCAGCCCCAGCATTTT,CASSDGARIQPQHF
TRBJ1-2,NA,TRBV19,NA,TGTGCCAGTAGTATATCCGTCTCGCAGGTCCTATATGGCTACACCTTC,CASSISVSQVLYGYTF
TRBJ2-7,TRBD1,TRBV9,NA,TGTGCCAGCGATCCCGGGGACAGGGGTGACGAGCAGTACTTC,CASDPGDRGDEQYF
TRBJ2-4,NA,TRBV2,NA,TGTGCCAGCAGTGAAGGCCAGGGATCGGTAAACATTCAGTACTTC,CASSEGQGSVNIQYF
TRBJ2-5,TRBD2,TRBV6-5,NA,TGTGCCAGCAGTTACCTTGCGGGGGGGCCGGGGGAGACCCAGTACTTC,CASSYLAGGPGETQYF
TRBJ2-1,NA,TRBV9,NA,TGTGCCAGCAGCGTAGGCGGTCAGGGCATAGATGAGCAGTTCTTC,CASSVGGQGIDEQFF
TRBJ2-1,TRBD1,TRBV15,NA,TGTGCCACCAGCAAGGACAGGGTTAATGAGCAGTTCTTC,CATSKDRVNEQFF
TRBJ1-4,TRBD1,TRBV2,NA,TGTGCCAGCAGAACAGACAGGGGCGATACCTATAATGAAAAACTGTTTTTT,CASRTDRGDTYNEKLFF
TRBJ2-2,TRBD1,TRBV4-3,NA,TGCGCCAGCAGCCAAGAGAGGGGGCCGGGGACCGGGGAGCTGTTTTTT,CASSQERGPGTGELFF
TRBJ1-1,NA,TRBV6-1,NA,TGTGCCAGCAGTGATACAGGGTGGGGGACTGAAGCTTTCTTT,CASSDTGWGTEAFF
TRBJ1-2,TRBD1,TRBV28,NA,TGTGCCAGCTACACACAGGGGGTGTTTGGCTACACCTTC,CASYTQGVFGYTF
TRBJ2-7,NA,TRBV19,NA,TGTGCCAGTAGTATAGATGGTGACAGGCACTACGAGCAGTACTTC,CASSIDGDRHYEQYF
TRBJ2-2,NA,TRBV11-2,NA,TGTGCCAGCAGCTTAGATCTGAGTTCCACCGGGGAGCTGTTTTTT,CASSLDLSSTGELFF
TRBJ2-6,NA,TRBV5-6,NA,TGTGCCAGCAGCAGGGCAGGGTTCCCCACTGGGGCCAACGTCCTGACTTTC,CASSRAGFPTGANVLTF
TRBJ2-7,TRBD1,TRBV2,NA,TGTGCCAGCAGCGCTGGACAGGGGGCCCCGTACGAGCAGTACTTC,CASSAGQGAPYEQYF
TRBJ2-7,TRBD1,TRBV7-3,NA,TGTGCCAGCAGCCGGGGACAGGGTCCCTACGAGCAGTACTTC,CASSRGQGPYEQYF
TRBJ1-5,TRBD1,TRBV2,many,TGTGCCAGCAGTCGGGAACAGGGGGCGATTCAGCCCCAGCATTTT,CASSREQGAIQPQHF
TRBJ1-1,NA,TRBV5-1,NA,TGCGCCAGCAGCTTGCTCACAGGCCCCTTGAACACTGAAGCTTTCTTT,CASSLLTGPLNTEAFF